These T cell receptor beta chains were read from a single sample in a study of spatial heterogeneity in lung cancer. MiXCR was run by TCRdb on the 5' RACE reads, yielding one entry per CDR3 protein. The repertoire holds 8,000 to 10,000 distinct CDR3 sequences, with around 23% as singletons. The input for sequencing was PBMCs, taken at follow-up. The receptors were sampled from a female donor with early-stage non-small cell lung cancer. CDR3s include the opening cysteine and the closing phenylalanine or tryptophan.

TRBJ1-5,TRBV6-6,CASSSTTENQPQHF
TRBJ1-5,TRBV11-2,CASSMGQPKGQPQHF
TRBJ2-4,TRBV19,CASSFGTSGRAGFQYF
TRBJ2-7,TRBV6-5,CASSIHRVKPYEQYF
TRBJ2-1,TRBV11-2,CASTKGGAGDPYNEQFF
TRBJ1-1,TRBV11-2,CASSLVAFRTGALNTEAFF
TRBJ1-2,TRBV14,CASRGTINYGYTF
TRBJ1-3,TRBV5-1,CASSTGVIGNTIYF
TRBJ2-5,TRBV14,CASSQDSGFGTQYF
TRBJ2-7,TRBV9,CASSVAHPGSEQYF
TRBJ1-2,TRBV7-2,CASSPGQTPRYGYTF
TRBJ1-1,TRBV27,CASRRDRGNRDTEAFF
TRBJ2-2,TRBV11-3,CASRRDVGELFF
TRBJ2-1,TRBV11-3,CASSPLAGGNEQFF
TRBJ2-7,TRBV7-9,CASSLAGVGRSYEQYF
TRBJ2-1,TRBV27,CASSSLAGGYNEQFF
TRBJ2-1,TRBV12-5,CASGRSGNYNEQLF
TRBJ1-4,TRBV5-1,CASSFGEVAEKLFF
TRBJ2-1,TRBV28,CASHGPRGFAFF
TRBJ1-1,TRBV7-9,CASSLTENTEAFF
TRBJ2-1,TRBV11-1,CASSPAERYNEQFF
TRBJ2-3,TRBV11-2,CASSPLGGIERDTQYF
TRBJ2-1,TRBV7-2,CASSFRGSPSYNEQFF
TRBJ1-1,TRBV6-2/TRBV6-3,CASSSPNTEAFF
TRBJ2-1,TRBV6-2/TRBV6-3,CASRGPSYNEQFF
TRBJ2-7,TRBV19,CASGTSGGSYEQYF
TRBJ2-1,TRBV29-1,CSVGTQQGAAQFF
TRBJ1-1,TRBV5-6,CASSLRGTEAFF
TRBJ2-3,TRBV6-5,CASSYSDGSTDTQYF
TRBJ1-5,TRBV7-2,CASSSGADNPQHF
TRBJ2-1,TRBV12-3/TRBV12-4,CASSLSGQGNNEQFF
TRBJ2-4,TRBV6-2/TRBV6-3,CASRKREGYIQYF
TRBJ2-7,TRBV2,CASSVLRIEQYF
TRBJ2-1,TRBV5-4,CASSRTSGSISAEQFF
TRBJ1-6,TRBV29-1,CSVGNSPLHF
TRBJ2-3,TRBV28,CASSSMVGNTDTQYF
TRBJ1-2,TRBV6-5,CASSNDRFNYGYTF
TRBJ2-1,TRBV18,CASSPGLAGVNEQFF
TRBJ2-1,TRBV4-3,CASSQGFPSHEQFF